The clone carrying this T cell receptor beta chain was recorded many times. The ends were cut back, 0 bases at V and 1 base at J, with 11 bases in the middle. The CDR3 runs to 15 residues. Germline CDR1 and CDR2: GTSNPN and SVGIG (reference sequence). TCRdb's table, derived via immunoSEQ multiplex PCR, lists solely in-frame clones and lacks some. The sample lists hundreds of thousands of clones; about 85% were seen once. This sample is part of a study of blood T cell repertoires in COVID-19. This TCR derives from a woman in her twenties or thirties who had been exposed to COVID-19. The chain is built from TRBV30 and TRBJ2-3, with D perhaps matching TRBD1 (6 bases). The sample consisted of PBMCs or T cells enriched from blood (not recorded which). The CDR3 region is CAWSVQGAGTDTQYF. CDR3 sequence (DNA): TGTGCCTGGAGTGTACAGGGAGCGGGCACAGATACGCAGTATTTT.